One sample yielded the 17 T cell receptor beta chains listed below, sequenced in a study of T cell repertoires in cytomegalovirus infection. What these receptors recognize is not known. TCRdb re-derived calls from the reads in MiXCR, one entry per CDR3 protein. This table holds around 770,000 distinct CDR3 sequences, about 29% found once. This material consisted of cultured CD8+ T cells from PBMCs, taken from culture after CMV antigen stimulation. These receptors originate from a human donor in good health (CMV status not recorded). Some clones in this sample may be carry-over from other donors' samples.

This clonotype was detected a few times. V is TRBV6-2 or TRBV6-3 and J is TRBJ2-7, with D perhaps matching TRBD1 (6 bases). This CDR3 spans 12 amino acids. Deletions cut 10 bases from V and 6 bases from J, with 16 bases between. Per germline, CDR1 MNHEY and CDR2 SVGEGT. The CDR3 loop reads CAIGTPGLEQYV. CDR3 coding DNA: TGTGCCATCGGGACACCTGGCCTCGAGCAGTACGTC.

This clonotype was detected only a few times. V usage is TRBV7-9 and J usage is TRBJ1-4; D might be TRBD1 (6 bases). The CDR3 is 14 residues long. Germline CDR1 SEHNR, CDR2 FQNEAQ (reference sequence). Trimming removed 3 bases at V and 8 bases at J, with 13 bases between. The CDR3 DNA reads TGTGCCAGCAGCTTGGCGGGGGGGCACGAAAAACTGTTTTTT. This encodes CASSLAGGHEKLFF.

V usage is TRBV7-2 and J usage is TRBJ1-5; D remains ambiguous. Trimming cost V 3 bases and J 0 bases, with 9 bases left between them. CDR3 size: 15 residues. Looked up from germline, CDR1 is SGHTA and CDR2 is FQGNSA. The CDR3 DNA reads as TGTGCCAGCAGCTTGCTAAAAGTTAGCAATCAGCCCCAGCATTTT. Its translation: CASSLLKVSNQPQHF.

This clonotype was counted a few times. V is TRBV6-2 or TRBV6-3 and J is TRBJ2-1; D possibly corresponds to TRBD2 (6 bases). The V and J ends lost 6 bases and 4 bases respectively, with 22 bases between them. Per the germline V gene, CDR1 is MNHEY and CDR2 is SVGEGT. The CDR3 sequence is 17 residues long. Here the CDR3 reads CASRTRGGVLGYNEQFF. CDR3 DNA sequence: TGTGCCAGCAGGACGCGGGGCGGAGTGCTTGGGTACAATGAGCAGTTCTTC.

The chain recombines TRBV6-6 with TRBJ1-1, with 9 bases matching TRBD1. The CDR3 consists of 13 residues. The V gene's germline CDR1 is MNHNY and CDR2 SVGAGI (reference sequence). V shed 6 bases, J shed 5 bases, and the junction held 4 bases outside the gene matches. The CDR3 DNA follows: TGTGCCAGCAGCTACAGGGGGCCAACTGAAGCTTTCTTT. Amino acids: CASSYRGPTEAFF.

The chain combines TRBV7-8 with TRBJ2-7, with 9 positions matching TRBD1. J gave up 7 bases and V 5 bases, and 9 bases lay outside the gene matches. This CDR3 contains 14 residues. Germline CDR1 and CDR2: SGHVS and FQNEAQ. The CDR3 spells CASSPPGQGGEQYV. CDR3 sequence (DNA): TGTGCCAGCAGCCCGCCGGGACAGGGTGGGGAGCAGTACGTC.

This chain links TRBV19 with TRBJ1-5; D is ambiguous. The CDR3 is made up of 13 amino acids. Germline V gives CDR1 LNHDA, CDR2 SQIVND (reference sequence). V dropped 7 bases and J dropped 6 bases, with 13 bases sitting between them. CDR3 bases: TGTGCCAGTATAGGCTCGGTAACTCAGCCCCAGCATTTT. Protein: CASIGSVTQPQHF.

This clonotype has more than one count but fewer than ten. J is TRBJ2-1 and V is TRBV7-3; no definite D call. In germline, CDR1 is SGHTA, CDR2 FQGTGA. The CDR3 spans 15 residues. Trimming stripped 4 bases from V and 1 base from J, with 11 bases between. The CDR3 region has the DNA TGTGCCAGCAGCTCCTCAGAGACATCCTACAATGAGCAGTTCTTC. Amino acids: CASSSSETSYNEQFF.

The rearrangement uses TRBV7-8 and TRBJ1-1; D may be TRBD1 (6 bases). This CDR3 contains 14 residues. V was shortened by 7 bases and J by 7 bases, with 19 bases between the two germline ends. From germline, CDR1 is SGHVS and CDR2 FQNEAQ. CDR3 DNA: TGTGCCAGCATCGCCGGGGGGGGGCACCGTGAAGCTTTCTTT. The encoded protein is CASIAGGGHREAFF.

This clonotype appeared a few times. The chain employs TRBV24-1 and TRBJ1-5, with 7 bases fitting TRBD1. V gave up 7 bases and J gave up 4 bases; unmatched junction bases: 9. Per the germline V gene, CDR1 is KGHDR and CDR2 is SFDVKD. There are 15 residues in the CDR3. This CDR3 is CATSPATGKNQPQHF. CDR3 nucleotides: TGTGCCACCAGCCCCGCGACAGGGAAGAATCAGCCCCAGCATTTT.

In this sample, this clonotype turned up a few times. The chain employs TRBV20-1 and TRBJ2-2; TRBD1 matches 8 bases. The germline CDR1 and CDR2 sequences are DFQATT and SNEGSKA (reference sequence). Trimming removed 6 bases from V and 9 bases from J; junction bases left unmatched: 6. The CDR3 is made up of 12 amino acids. CDR3: CSAPTGGRELFF. CDR3 sequence (DNA): TGCAGTGCGCCCACAGGGGGGAGGGAGCTGTTTTTT.

The chain joins TRBV6-7 to TRBJ2-7; 12 positions agree with TRBD2. TRBV6-7 is an ORF, with its function uncertain. The V segment lost 0 bases and the J segment 0 bases; nucleotides outside the gene matches: 6. CDR3 length: 18 amino acids. CDR3 residues: CASSYSTSGGKSSYEQYF. CDR3 in DNA: TGTGCCAGCAGTTACTCGACTAGCGGGGGTAAAAGCTCCTACGAGCAGTACTTC.

The sample holds a few counts of this clonotype. J is TRBJ1-5 and V is TRBV6-5; D ambiguous. Germline CDR1 and CDR2: MNHEY and SVGAGI. V dropped 5 bases and J dropped 0 bases, with 8 bases sitting between them. CDR3 length: 14 amino acids. In DNA, the CDR3 is TGTGCCAGCAGTCCTATATTTAGCAATCAGCCCCAGCATTTT. Its protein is CASSPIFSNQPQHF.

The chain has TRBV7-9 and TRBJ1-4; no clear D. V lost 5 bases to trimming and J lost 6 bases, with 13 bases between them. This CDR3 has 14 amino acids. Germline CDR1 reads SEHNR; CDR2 reads FQNEAQ (reference sequence). The CDR3 region is CASSPGVRYEKLFF. The CDR3 nucleotides are TGTGCCAGCAGCCCTGGGGTGAGATATGAAAAACTGTTTTTT.

This chain connects TRBV7-8 to TRBJ1-1, with D perhaps TRBD1 (5 bases). Germline V gives CDR1 SGHVS, CDR2 FQNEAQ. CDR3 length: 17 residues. Deletions cut 6 bases from V and 3 bases from J, with 23 bases between. The CDR3 DNA reads TGTGCCAGCAGAGCTTATGATCCCCTGACAGTAGACACTGAAGCTTTCTTT. This sequence encodes CASRAYDPLTVDTEAFF.

This clonotype has just a few counts. V is TRBV7-9 and J is TRBJ2-1, with 8 nucleotides matching TRBD2. The germline V gene encodes CDR1 SEHNR and CDR2 FQNEAQ (reference sequence). The CDR3 is 14 amino acids. V trimming: 4 bases; J trimming: 6 bases; junction bases outside the gene matches: 5. CDR3 residues: CASSSPRGGNEQFF. CDR3 nucleotides: TGTGCCAGCAGCTCCCCCCGGGGGGGCAATGAGCAGTTCTTC.

V gene TRBV6-5 combines with J gene TRBJ1-4; D remains ambiguous. CDR3 size: 15 residues. Germline assignment: CDR1 MNHEY and CDR2 SVGAGI. Trimming left V 2 bases short and J 0 bases short, with 7 bases between. The CDR3 sequence: CASSYERATNEKLFF. CDR3 nucleotide sequence: TGTGCCAGCAGTTACGAACGGGCAACTAATGAAAAACTGTTTTTT.